The rows below give T cell receptor beta chains drawn from one sample of a study of T-cell memory formation after mild COVID-19. TCRdb re-called the 5' RACE reads through MiXCR, storing one row per CDR3 protein. The sample holds around 400,000 distinct CDR3 sequences; 20% to 25% are singletons and the top ten take around 8.7%. The sequenced sample consisted of PBMCs or a T cell subset sorted from them (not recorded which). All receptors come from an adult woman who had mild COVID-19 (a few samples of this study predate the infection). Cell type and time point are not known. CDR3s include the opening cysteine and the closing phenylalanine or tryptophan. The D gene is left open where the match is weak. Size tells how often a clone was seen (once, few, many) or the class of an expanded clone, and some rows leave it out.

abundance: few
j_gene: TRBJ1-1
len: 17
d_gene: .
v_gene: TRBV20-1
CDR3nt: TGCAGTGCTGGCCCCGGACACCTTAGGGCGCCCAGCACTGAAGCTTTCTTT
CDR3aa: CSAGPGHLRAPSTEAFF

abundance: once
j_gene: TRBJ2-7
len: 16
d_gene: .
v_gene: TRBV6-5
CDR3nt: TGTGCCAGCAGTCCCGACACGAGGGGGGTAAGGGACGAGCAGTACTTC
CDR3aa: CASSPDTRGVRDEQYF

abundance: .
j_gene: TRBJ2-5
len: 16
d_gene: .
v_gene: TRBV5-1
CDR3nt: TGCGCCAGCAGCTTGAAGGGCGGGACATCGTTTGAGACCCAGTACTTC
CDR3aa: CASSLKGGTSFETQYF

abundance: .
j_gene: TRBJ2-5
len: 14
d_gene: TRBD2
v_gene: TRBV4-2
CDR3nt: TGTGCCAGCAGCCCGACGGGAGGAGGAGGGACCCAGTACTTC
CDR3aa: CASSPTGGGGTQYF

abundance: many
j_gene: TRBJ2-7
len: 14
d_gene: .
v_gene: TRBV20-1
CDR3nt: TGCAGTGCTGAGGACCTATCTAATTCCTACGAGCAGTACTTC
CDR3aa: CSAEDLSNSYEQYF

abundance: few
j_gene: TRBJ2-7
len: 15
d_gene: .
v_gene: TRBV4-1
CDR3nt: TGCGCCAGCAGCCCGGGAGCTCAGGGGACGTACGAGCAGTACTTC
CDR3aa: CASSPGAQGTYEQYF

abundance: .
j_gene: TRBJ2-7
len: 13
d_gene: .
v_gene: TRBV10-3
CDR3nt: TGTGCCATCAGTGAGGCGAGCTCCTACGAGCAGTACTTC
CDR3aa: CAISEASSYEQYF

abundance: few
j_gene: TRBJ2-7
len: 14
d_gene: .
v_gene: TRBV2
CDR3nt: TGTGCCAGCAGTGCCTCTACGGTGGGTTACGAGCAGTACTTC
CDR3aa: CASSASTVGYEQYF

abundance: .
j_gene: TRBJ2-7
len: 13
d_gene: TRBD2
v_gene: TRBV29-1
CDR3nt: TGCAGCGTTACTAGCGGGGGCCCCTACGAGCAGTACTTC
CDR3aa: CSVTSGGPYEQYF

abundance: few
j_gene: TRBJ2-7
len: 16
d_gene: TRBD1
v_gene: TRBV5-5
CDR3nt: TGTGCCAGCAGCTTGCCGGGGACAGGGGGAACCGGCGAGCAGTACTTC
CDR3aa: CASSLPGTGGTGEQYF

abundance: .
j_gene: TRBJ1-2
len: 17
d_gene: TRBD1
v_gene: TRBV10-3
CDR3nt: TGTGCCATCAGTGAGTCGGGCAGGGGGAGAGCTAACTATGGCTACACCTTC
CDR3aa: CAISESGRGRANYGYTF

abundance: .
j_gene: TRBJ2-3
len: 12
d_gene: TRBD1
v_gene: TRBV25-1
CDR3nt: TGTGCCAGCAGGACAGGGACAGATACGCAGTATTTT
CDR3aa: CASRTGTDTQYF

abundance: .
j_gene: TRBJ2-3
len: 13
d_gene: .
v_gene: TRBV12-3/TRBV12-4
CDR3nt: TGTGCCAGCAGTCGCGGGGATCGGAATACGCAGTATTTT
CDR3aa: CASSRGDRNTQYF

abundance: .
j_gene: TRBJ2-3
len: 18
d_gene: TRBD2
v_gene: TRBV7-9
CDR3nt: TGTGCCAGCAGCATCGGACTAGCGGGGGGCTTCGGCACAGATACGCAGTATTTT
CDR3aa: CASSIGLAGGFGTDTQYF

abundance: few
j_gene: TRBJ1-4
len: 15
d_gene: .
v_gene: TRBV4-1
CDR3nt: TGCGCCAGCAGCCAAGTAACAGGGTGGGGTGAAAAACTGTTTTTT
CDR3aa: CASSQVTGWGEKLFF

abundance: .
j_gene: TRBJ2-2
len: 13
d_gene: .
v_gene: TRBV5-1
CDR3nt: TGCGCCAGCAGCCCCGAAGGGTCCGGGGAGCTGTTTTTT
CDR3aa: CASSPEGSGELFF

abundance: .
j_gene: TRBJ2-3
len: 15
d_gene: .
v_gene: TRBV2
CDR3nt: TGTGCCAGCAGTGAGGGCGGGGCCAGCACAGATACGCAGTATTTT
CDR3aa: CASSEGGASTDTQYF

abundance: .
j_gene: TRBJ2-1
len: 15
d_gene: .
v_gene: TRBV29-1
CDR3nt: TGCAGCGTTCTTGAGCGGAATAAACCCTACAATGAGCAGTTCTTC
CDR3aa: CSVLERNKPYNEQFF